This is a list of T cell receptor beta chains from one sample in a study of CD8+CD57+ T cells in acquired aplastic anemia. TCRdb reanalysed the reads using MiXCR and keeps one entry per CDR3 protein. The table shows under 75,000 distinct CDR3 sequences, with approximately 50% occurring only once. Sequencing was performed on sorted CD4+, CD8+, or CD8+CD57+ T cells (not recorded which) from PBMCs. The receptors come from a human donor in good health, serving as a control. Each CDR3 is given with its conserved first and last residue. D genes are given only for firm matches. The size field is filled for only some rows; it gives once, few, many or a size class.

V gene	J gene	clone size	D gene	CDR3 protein	CDR3 DNA
TRBV24-1	TRBJ2-7	-	TRBD2	CATSPGTSGAYEQYF	TGTGCCACCAGTCCCGGGACTAGCGGTGCCTACGAGCAGTACTTC
TRBV2	TRBJ1-2	few	TRBD1	CASSQRTGTGYGYTF	TGTGCTAGCAGCCAGCGGACCGGGACAGGCTATGGCTACACCTTC
TRBV5-1	TRBJ1-4	many	-	CASDDSMTGEKLFF	TGCGCCAGTGACGATTCTATGACAGGCGAAAAACTGTTTTTT
TRBV7-3	TRBJ2-5	many	TRBD1	CASSLTGTGWGETQYF	TGTGCCAGCAGCCTTACCGGGACAGGTTGGGGAGAGACCCAGTACTTC
TRBV10-3	TRBJ2-7	-	-	CAISESGYEQYF	TGTGCCATCAGTGAGTCTGGTTACGAGCAGTACTTC
TRBV10-2	TRBJ1-1	-	-	CASRGTGGMNTEAFF	TGCGCCAGCAGGGGAACTGGGGGCATGAACACTGAAGCTTTCTTT
TRBV7-9	TRBJ2-1	-	-	CASSGGVVEQFF	TGTGCCAGCAGCGGGGGCGTGGTCGAGCAGTTCTTC
TRBV6-1	TRBJ1-6	-	-	CASQQGDSPLHF	TGTGCCAGCCAACAGGGAGATTCACCCCTCCACTTT
TRBV15	TRBJ2-7	-	-	CATSRRQGGNYEQYF	TGTGCCACCAGCAGGAGACAGGGAGGAAACTACGAGCAGTACTTC
TRBV7-8	TRBJ2-7	-	-	CASSLQNDEQYF	TGTGCCAGCTCGCTACAGAACGACGAGCAGTACTTC
TRBV10-3	TRBJ2-7	-	-	CATTGPYEQYF	TGTGCCACCACAGGCCCCTACGAGCAGTACTTC
TRBV19	TRBJ2-6	many	-	CASSLPGQILAGANVLTF	TGTGCCAGTAGTCTGCCAGGGCAGATTCTGGCTGGGGCCAACGTCCTGACTTTC
TRBV2	TRBJ2-7	-	-	CASRDWTVLHNEQYF	TGTGCCAGCAGGGACTGGACAGTCTTACATAACGAGCAGTACTTC
TRBV20-1	TRBJ2-1	-	TRBD2	CSARELAGPGNEQFF	TGCAGTGCTAGAGAACTAGCGGGTCCTGGCAATGAGCAGTTCTTC
TRBV2	TRBJ1-2	-	TRBD1	CASRDRLYGYTF	TGTGCCAGCAGGGACAGGTTGTATGGCTACACCTTC
TRBV20-1	TRBJ2-5	many	TRBD2	CSASIASGATGETQYF	TGCAGTGCTAGTATCGCTAGCGGGGCGACCGGGGAGACCCAGTACTTC
TRBV29-1	TRBJ2-3	-	-	CSVEADTQYF	TGCAGCGTTGAGGCAGATACGCAGTATTTT
TRBV25-1	TRBJ1-4	few	TRBD1	CASKGQVGEKLFF	TGTGCCAGCAAGGGACAGGTGGGGGAAAAACTGTTTTTT
TRBV15	TRBJ2-7	once	TRBD2	CATSRDRGGLYYEQYF	TGTGCCACCAGCAGAGATCGCGGGGGGCTGTACTACGAGCAGTACTTC
TRBV7-9	TRBJ1-1	many	-	CASSSGHLLTEAFF	TGTGCCAGCAGCTCTGGACACCTTCTAACTGAAGCTTTCTTT
TRBV2	TRBJ1-1	-	-	CASRDTLNTEAFF	TGTGCCAGCAGGGACACATTGAACACTGAAGCTTTCTTT
TRBV18	TRBJ2-7	many	-	CASSPKGAYEQYF	TGTGCCAGCTCACCAAAGGGGGCCTACGAGCAGTACTTC
TRBV7-9	TRBJ2-5	many	TRBD1	CASSPFFGQGRQTQYF	TGTGCCAGCAGCCCTTTTTTTGGACAGGGGAGACAGACCCAGTACTTC
TRBV2	TRBJ1-5	-	-	CASRLTVSNQPQHF	TGTGCCAGCAGGCTAACAGTTTCCAATCAGCCCCAGCATTTT
TRBV19	TRBJ1-1	-	-	CASDSMNTEAFF	TGTGCCAGTGATTCCATGAACACTGAAGCTTTCTTT
TRBV29-1	TRBJ2-7	-	TRBD1	CSVGRGFSSYEQYF	TGCAGCGTTGGCAGGGGGTTCAGCTCCTACGAGCAGTACTTC
TRBV19	TRBJ1-1	-	-	CASSKTGGRTEALF	TGTGCCAGTAGTAAAACCGGAGGACGTACTGAAGCTCTCTTT
TRBV7-2	TRBJ1-1	many	-	CASSLDLGRVTEAFF	TGTGCCAGCAGCTTAGATCTGGGAAGGGTCACTGAAGCTTTCTTT
TRBV25-1	TRBJ1-4	few	-	CASTPGWSGEKLFF	TGTGCCAGCACCCCAGGGTGGAGCGGGGAAAAACTGTTTTTT
TRBV19	TRBJ1-2	-	-	CASSDPPDYGYTF	TGTGCCAGTAGCGATCCCCCTGACTATGGCTACACCTTC
TRBV29-1	TRBJ2-5	-	TRBD1	CSLTTWDRVSKTQYF	TGCAGCCTCACCACTTGGGACAGGGTTTCAAAGACCCAGTACTTC
TRBV4-1	TRBJ1-3	many	-	CASSLPQTGWGNTIYF	TGCGCCAGCAGCCTACCTCAGACAGGATGGGGAAACACCATATATTTT
TRBV9	TRBJ1-1	many	-	CASQDLGPLNTEAFF	TGTGCCAGCCAAGACCTTGGACCCCTAAACACTGAAGCTTTCTTT
TRBV20-1	TRBJ2-7	medium-sized	-	CSASGTYEQYF	TGCAGTGCTAGCGGGACCTACGAGCAGTACTTC
TRBV15	TRBJ2-1	once	TRBD2	CATSRDGGGPGEQFF	TGTGCCACCAGCAGAGATGGCGGGGGGCCAGGTGAGCAGTTCTTC
TRBV9	TRBJ2-3	once	-	CASSSLTDTQYF	TGTGCCAGCAGCTCGTTAACAGATACGCAGTATTTT
TRBV24-1	TRBJ2-1	once	TRBD2	CATSPSGGPRDEQFF	TGTGCCACCAGTCCATCGGGAGGGCCTCGGGATGAGCAGTTCTTC
TRBV25-1	TRBJ2-1	-	TRBD1	CASSPIQGWGQGPSHEQFF	TGTGCCAGCAGTCCGATTCAGGGATGGGGACAGGGTCCCTCACATGAGCAGTTCTTC
TRBV10-1	TRBJ2-4	-	TRBD2	CARDQGGVDIQYF	TGCGCCAGAGATCAGGGAGGGGTAGACATTCAGTACTTC
TRBV5-6	TRBJ1-4	-	-	CASSSAGTANEKLFF	TGTGCCAGCAGCAGCGCCGGGACCGCAAATGAAAAACTGTTTTTT
TRBV27	TRBJ1-6	-	-	CASSSGISSPLHF	TGTGCCAGCAGTTCAGGGATAAGTTCACCCCTCCACTTT